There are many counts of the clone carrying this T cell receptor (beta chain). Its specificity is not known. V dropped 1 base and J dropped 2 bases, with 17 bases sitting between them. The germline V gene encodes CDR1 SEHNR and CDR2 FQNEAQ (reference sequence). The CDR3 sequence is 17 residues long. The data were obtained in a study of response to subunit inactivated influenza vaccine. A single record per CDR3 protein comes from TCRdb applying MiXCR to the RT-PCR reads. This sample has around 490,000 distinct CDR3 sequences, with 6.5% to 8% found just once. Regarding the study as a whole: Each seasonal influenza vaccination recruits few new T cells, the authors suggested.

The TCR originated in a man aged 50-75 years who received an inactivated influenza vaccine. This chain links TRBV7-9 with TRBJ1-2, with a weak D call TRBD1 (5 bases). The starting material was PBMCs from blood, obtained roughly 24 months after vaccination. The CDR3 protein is CASSLVGGEKINYGYTF. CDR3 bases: TGTGCCAGCAGCTTAGTCGGGGGGGAGAAGATCAACTATGGCTACACCTTC.